This T cell receptor (beta chain) was captured in a study of cytomegalovirus exposure and HLA in healthy donors. General study findings and limits: Follow-up analysis later connected one missense variant in DCLRE1C with trimming of TCR beta V- and J-genes. About 90% or about 30% of the time was how often most TCR beta V segments were productive, according to an earlier analysis. Across donors, sequencing depth was assumed by presence/absence analyses to be roughly uniform. With further analysis later on, most CMV-associated TCR beta chains appeared HLA-restricted.

This clone was counted once. Its antigen remains unidentified. Use of 60 Vbeta and 13 Jbeta primers characterized the PCR. Method: immunoSEQ multiplex PCR; TCRdb's copy keeps in-frame clones and lacks some. The sample has 200,000 to 250,000 clones, approximately 78% seen once. The CDR3 runs 14 residues. Deletions cut 7 bases from V and 0 bases from J, with 10 bases between. Looked up from germline, CDR1 is SQVTM and CDR2 is ANQGSEA. The TCR was taken from a woman in her forties in good health and CMV-seronegative. What was sequenced was PBMCs. The chain carries TRBV29-1 and TRBJ2-6, with D unresolved. The CDR3 is CSAREFSGANVLTF. Here the CDR3 DNA reads TGCAGCGCCCGAGAGTTCTCTGGGGCCAACGTCCTGACTTTC.